This is a list of T cell receptor beta chains from one sample in a study of tumor-infiltrating lymphocytes in localized non-small cell lung cancer. The assay was immunoSEQ multiplex PCR, and TCRdb's table has in-frame clones only and misses some. The sample includes 10,000 to 15,000 clones, about 80% of them seen just once. The sequencing sample was made of uninvolved lung tissue not adjacent to the tumor. Every receptor here comes from a human donor with non-small cell lung cancer. The CDR3 runs from the conserved cysteine through the conserved F or W. D genes are given only for firm matches. Expanded clones get a size class; other rows say once, few or many, or leave the size out.

>-|-|TRBJ2-7|TRBV7-9
TGTGCCAGCAGCCCCGCATCCTACGAGCAGTACTTC
CASSPASYEQYF
>-|-|TRBJ1-4|TRBV7-8
TGTGCCAGCAGCTCCCCGGAAGCACTGAATGAAAAACTGTTTTTT
CASSSPEALNEKLFF
>-|-|TRBJ2-5|TRBV27
TGTGCCAGCAGTACCCGGACGGACCAAGAGACCCAGTACTTC
CASSTRTDQETQYF
>-|-|TRBJ1-2|TRBV6-5
TGTGCCAGCAGTTACTCGTACCGCTACTATGGCTACACCTTC
CASSYSYRYYGYTF
>TRBD2|-|TRBJ2-2|TRBV6-8
TGTGCCAGCAGTCCACCCCGGACTAGCGGGGGGATGAACACCGGGGAGCTGTTTTTT
CASSPPRTSGGMNTGELFF
>-|-|TRBJ2-3|TRBV27
TGTGCCAGCAGCTCGGACCAAAGAACAGATACGCAGTATTTT
CASSSDQRTDTQYF
>-|-|TRBJ2-3|TRBV4-1
TGCGCCAGCAGCCAAGCTTTAGCGGCACCCACAGATACGCAGTATTTT
CASSQALAAPTDTQYF
>-|-|TRBJ1-1|TRBV2
TGTGCCAGCAGTGGCCTCCTTAGGGGCAACACTGAAGCTTTCTTT
CASSGLLRGNTEAFF
>-|-|TRBJ1-5|TRBV2
TGTGCCAGCGATTCAGGGGTTGGACAGCCCCAGCATTTT
CASDSGVGQPQHF
>-|-|TRBJ1-4|TRBV4-3
TGCGCCAGCAGCCGCGGCAGGGTAACTAATGAAAAACTGTTTTTT
CASSRGRVTNEKLFF
>TRBD1|-|TRBJ1-4|TRBV30
TGTGCCTGGAGTGGGGGGACAGGCGGTCTAGAAAAACTGTTTTTT
CAWSGGTGGLEKLFF
>-|-|TRBJ1-5|TRBV5-1
TGCGCCAGCAGCCTGGAGGGATATAGCAATCAGCCCCAGCATTTT
CASSLEGYSNQPQHF
>-|-|TRBJ1-5|TRBV2
TGTGCCAGCAGTGGTGAAAGGGGTAGCAATCAGCCCCAGCATTTT
CASSGERGSNQPQHF
>-|-|TRBJ1-5|TRBV7-2
TGTGCCAGCAGCGGGTGGTTAGGCAATCAGCCCCAGCATTTT
CASSGWLGNQPQHF
>-|-|TRBJ2-3|TRBV29-1
TGCAGCGTTGGCCGACGCAGGACAGATACGCAGTATTTT
CSVGRRRTDTQYF
>-|-|TRBJ1-1|TRBV27
TGTGCCAGCAGTTTATCGTCCGCGCGCGCGGAAGCTTTCTTT
CASSLSSARAEAFF
>-|-|TRBJ1-2|TRBV4-1
TGCGCCAGCAGCCAACGGACCGCCAACCAGCGAGGCTACACCTTC
CASSQRTANQRGYTF
>TRBD2|medium-sized|TRBJ2-7|TRBV28
TGTGCCAGCAGTTCACTAGCGGGGTTTTCCTACGAGCAGTACTTC
CASSSLAGFSYEQYF
>-|-|TRBJ2-7|TRBV28
TGTGCCAGCAGTATTCACGTTTTGCCTTCCTACGAGCAGTACTTC
CASSIHVLPSYEQYF
>-|-|TRBJ2-5|TRBV2
TGTGCCAGCAGTGAAGCGCTTGGGGTCCAAGAGACCCAGTACTTC
CASSEALGVQETQYF
>-|-|TRBJ1-4|TRBV28
TGTGCCAGCAGTTTTGGGGGTAATGAAAAACTGTTTTTT
CASSFGGNEKLFF
>TRBD2|-|TRBJ2-5|TRBV5-6
TGTGCCAGCAGCGGAAGCGGGAACCAAGAGACCCAGTACTTC
CASSGSGNQETQYF
>TRBD2|-|TRBJ2-3|TRBV27
TGTGCCAGCGGGGGGAGGGGACGTACAGATACGCAGTATTTT
CASGGRGRTDTQYF
>-|-|TRBJ2-7|TRBV11-1
TGTGCCAGCAGCTTATATTCGGCGTGGGATTTCGGCGAGCAGTACTTC
CASSLYSAWDFGEQYF
>TRBD1|few|TRBJ2-7|TRBV2
TGTGCCAGCAGTAAACAGGGGTGGGAGCAGTACTTC
CASSKQGWEQYF
>TRBD1|-|TRBJ1-1|TRBV6-5
TGTGCCAGCAGAACCTCCGGGACAGAGAACACTGAAGCTTTCTTT
CASRTSGTENTEAFF
>TRBD1|-|TRBJ1-1|TRBV5-4
TGTGCCAGCAGCCCAGGGGGCGAAAACGTATTGGCTTTCTTT
CASSPGGENVLAFF
>-|-|TRBJ2-3|TRBV19
TGTGCCAGTAGTAGGGCAGGGGAAGATACGCAGTATTTT
CASSRAGEDTQYF
>TRBD2|-|TRBJ2-2|TRBV2
TGTGCCAGCAGTGATAGGGCTAGCGGCCCCACCGGGGAGCTGTTTTTT
CASSDRASGPTGELFF
>TRBD2|-|TRBJ2-1|TRBV27
TGTGCCAGCAGTTTACGTCGGACTAGCGGGAGGGAGCAGTTCTTC
CASSLRRTSGREQFF
>-|-|TRBJ2-1|TRBV4-3
TGCGCCAGCAGCCAAGAGTGGCAGTCGTCCGTCAATGAGCAGTTCTTC
CASSQEWQSSVNEQFF
>-|once|TRBJ2-3|TRBV30
TGTGCCTGGAGTTTTACCCACACAGATACGCAGTATTTT
CAWSFTHTDTQYF
>TRBD2|-|TRBJ2-1|TRBV7-3
TGTGCCAGCAGCCCGACTCTAGCGGGAGGGTTGGATGAGCAGTTCTTC
CASSPTLAGGLDEQFF
>-|-|TRBJ1-1|TRBV7-6
TGTGCCAGCAGCCCCGACAGTCGGCAGATGAACACTGAAGCTTTCTTT
CASSPDSRQMNTEAFF
>TRBD1|-|TRBJ2-3|TRBV29-1
TGCAGCGTTGGCCAGGGGGCAAATACGCAGTATTTT
CSVGQGANTQYF
>-|-|TRBJ1-5|TRBV19
TGTGCCAGTAGCCGGCAGGGCAATCAGCCCCAGCATTTT
CASSRQGNQPQHF
>TRBD1|few|TRBJ2-1|TRBV11-2
TGTGCCAGCAGCTTATCCGGGACAGGGATCCATGAGCAGTTCTTC
CASSLSGTGIHEQFF
>TRBD1|few|TRBJ2-7|TRBV25-1
TGTGCCAGCAGTGACAGGGGGCGGCAGTACTTC
CASSDRGRQYF
>-|-|TRBJ2-7|TRBV11-2
TGTGCCAGCAGCTCCCTTGAGGAGACGTACTTC
CASSSLEETYF
>-|-|TRBJ2-3|TRBV28
TGTGCCAGCAGACTAGTCCTGGGATCGGGCACAGATACGCAGTATTTT
CASRLVLGSGTDTQYF